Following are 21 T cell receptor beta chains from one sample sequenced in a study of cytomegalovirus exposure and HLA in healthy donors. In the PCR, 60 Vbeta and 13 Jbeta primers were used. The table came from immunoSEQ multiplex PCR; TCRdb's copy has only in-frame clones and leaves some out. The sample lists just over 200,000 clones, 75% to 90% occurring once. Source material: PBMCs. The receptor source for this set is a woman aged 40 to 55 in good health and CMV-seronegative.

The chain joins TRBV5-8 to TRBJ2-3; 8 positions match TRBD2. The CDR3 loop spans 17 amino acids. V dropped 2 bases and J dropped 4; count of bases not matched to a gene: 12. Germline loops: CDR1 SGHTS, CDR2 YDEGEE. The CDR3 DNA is TGTGCCAGCAGCTTAGGTTCGGGAGGGCACGCGGCAGATACGCAGTATTTT. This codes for CASSLGSGGHAADTQYF.

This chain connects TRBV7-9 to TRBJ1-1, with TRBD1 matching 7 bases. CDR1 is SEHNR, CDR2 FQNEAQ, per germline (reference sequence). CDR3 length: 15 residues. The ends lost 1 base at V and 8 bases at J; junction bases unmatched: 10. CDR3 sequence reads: CASSLGGSGQNEAFF. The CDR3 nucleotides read TGTGCCAGCAGCTTAGGCGGATCGGGACAGAACGAAGCTTTCTTT.

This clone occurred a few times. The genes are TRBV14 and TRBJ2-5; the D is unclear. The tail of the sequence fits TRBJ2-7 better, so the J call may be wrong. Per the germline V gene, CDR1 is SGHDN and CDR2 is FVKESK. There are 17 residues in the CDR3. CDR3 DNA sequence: TGTGCCAGCAGCCAAGATCTTTCCCCCGGTTACTCCTACGAGCAGTACTTC. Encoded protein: CASSQDLSPGYSYEQYF.

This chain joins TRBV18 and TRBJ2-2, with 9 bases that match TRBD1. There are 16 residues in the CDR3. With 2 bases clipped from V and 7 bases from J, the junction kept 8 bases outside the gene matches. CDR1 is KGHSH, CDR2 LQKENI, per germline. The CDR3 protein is CASSPSTGGRIGELFF. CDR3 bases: TGTGCCAGCTCACCATCAACAGGGGGCCGTATCGGGGAGCTGTTTTTT.

CDR3 nucleotide sequence: TGCGCCAGCAGCTTGGCCGGTGGGGGGACGAACACTGAAGCTTTCTTT. It codes for CASSLAGGGTNTEAFF. The gene calls are TRBV5-1 and TRBJ1-1; tentative D call: TRBD1 (5 bases). Germline-derived CDR1 and CDR2 are SGHRS and YFSETQ. The CDR3 runs 16 residues. Trimming cost V 0 bases and J 1 base, with 13 bases left between them. The full variable domain, with the rest looked up from reference TRBV5-1 and TRBJ1-1, is KAGVTQTPRYLIKTRGQQVTLSCSPISGHRSVSWYQQTPGQGLQFLFEYFSETQRNKGNFPGRFSGRQFSNSRSEMNVSTLELGDSALYLCASSLAGGGTNTEAFFGQGTRLTVV.

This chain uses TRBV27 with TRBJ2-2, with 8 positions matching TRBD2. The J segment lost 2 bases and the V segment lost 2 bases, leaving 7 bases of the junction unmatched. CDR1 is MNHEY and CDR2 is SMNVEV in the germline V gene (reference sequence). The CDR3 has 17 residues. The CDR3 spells CASSLASGPFNTGELFF. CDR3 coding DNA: TGTGCCAGCAGTTTAGCTAGCGGGCCTTTTAACACCGGGGAGCTGTTTTTT.

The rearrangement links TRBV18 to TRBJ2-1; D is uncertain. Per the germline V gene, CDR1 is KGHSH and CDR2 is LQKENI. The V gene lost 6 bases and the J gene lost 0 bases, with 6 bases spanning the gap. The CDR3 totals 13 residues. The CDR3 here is CASSLSSYNEQFF. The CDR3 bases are TGTGCCAGCTCCCTCAGCTCCTACAATGAGCAGTTCTTC.

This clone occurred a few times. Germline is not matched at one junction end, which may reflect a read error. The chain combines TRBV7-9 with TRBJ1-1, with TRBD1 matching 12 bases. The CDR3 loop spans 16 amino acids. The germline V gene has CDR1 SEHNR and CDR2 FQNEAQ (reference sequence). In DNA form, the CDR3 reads TGTTCCAGCAGCCAGGGACAGGGGGCCCGGAACACTGAAGCTTTCTTT. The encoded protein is CSSSQGQGARNTEAFF.

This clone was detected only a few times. CDR3 nucleotides: TGCGCCAGCAGCTCGGCAGGGGAAAGGGGCTACACCTTC. Protein sequence: CASSSAGERGYTF. This chain connects TRBV5-1 to TRBJ1-2, with D possibly matching TRBD1 (6 bases). This CDR3 has 13 amino acids. The germline gives CDR1 SGHRS, CDR2 YFSETQ. Between the trimmed V and J ends, which lost 3 bases and 8 bases, there was a span of 14 bases.

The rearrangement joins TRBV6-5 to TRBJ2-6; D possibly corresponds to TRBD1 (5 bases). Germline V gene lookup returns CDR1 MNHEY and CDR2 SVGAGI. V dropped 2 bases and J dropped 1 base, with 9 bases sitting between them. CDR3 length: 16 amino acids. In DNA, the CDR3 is TGTGCCAGCAGTTACGAGGCAGGGTCTGGGGCCAACGTCCTGACTTTC. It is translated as CASSYEAGSGANVLTF.

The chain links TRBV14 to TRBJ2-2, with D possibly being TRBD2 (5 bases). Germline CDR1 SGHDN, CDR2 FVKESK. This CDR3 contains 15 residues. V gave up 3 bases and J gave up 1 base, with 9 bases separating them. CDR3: CASSQAGMNTGELFF. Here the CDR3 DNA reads TGTGCCAGCAGCCAGGCCGGGATGAACACCGGGGAGCTGTTTTTT.

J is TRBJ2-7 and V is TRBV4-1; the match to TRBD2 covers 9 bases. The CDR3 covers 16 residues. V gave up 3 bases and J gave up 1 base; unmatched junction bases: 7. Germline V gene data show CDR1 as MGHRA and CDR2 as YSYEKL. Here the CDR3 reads CASSHEASGASYEQYF. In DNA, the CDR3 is TGCGCCAGCAGCCACGAGGCTAGCGGGGCTTCCTACGAGCAGTACTTC.

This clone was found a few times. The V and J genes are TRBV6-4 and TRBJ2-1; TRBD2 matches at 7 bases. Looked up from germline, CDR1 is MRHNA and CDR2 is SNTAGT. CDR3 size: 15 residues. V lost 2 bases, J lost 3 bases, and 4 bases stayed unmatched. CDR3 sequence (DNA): TGTGCCAGCAGTGACGAGTCTAGCGGCTACAATGAGCAGTTCTTC. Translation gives CASSDESSGYNEQFF.

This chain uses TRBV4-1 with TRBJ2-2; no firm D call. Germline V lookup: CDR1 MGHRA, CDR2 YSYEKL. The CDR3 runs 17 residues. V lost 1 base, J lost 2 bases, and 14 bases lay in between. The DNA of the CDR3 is TGCGCCAGCAGCCAAGGGCGAGGTGTCCTTAACACCGGGGAGCTGTTTTTT. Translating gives CASSQGRGVLNTGELFF.

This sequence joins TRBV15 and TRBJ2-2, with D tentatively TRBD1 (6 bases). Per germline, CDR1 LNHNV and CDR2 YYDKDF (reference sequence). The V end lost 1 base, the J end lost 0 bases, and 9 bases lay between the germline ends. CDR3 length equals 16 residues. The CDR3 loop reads CATSRVRDTNTGELFF. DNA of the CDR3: TGTGCCACCAGCAGAGTCAGGGACACGAACACCGGGGAGCTGTTTTTT.

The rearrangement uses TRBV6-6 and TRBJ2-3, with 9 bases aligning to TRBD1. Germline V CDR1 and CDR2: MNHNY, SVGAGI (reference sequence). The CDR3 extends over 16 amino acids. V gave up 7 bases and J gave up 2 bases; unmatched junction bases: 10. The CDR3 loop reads CASTKSTGGYTDTQYF. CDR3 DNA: TGTGCCAGCACAAAGTCGACAGGGGGATACACAGATACGCAGTATTTT.

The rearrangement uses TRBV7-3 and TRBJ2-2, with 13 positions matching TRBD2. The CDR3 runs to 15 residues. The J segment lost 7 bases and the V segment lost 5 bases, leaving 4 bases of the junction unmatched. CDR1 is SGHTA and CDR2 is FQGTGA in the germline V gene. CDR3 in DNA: TGTGCCAGCAGCCCGAGACTAGCGGGAGGCGGGGAGCTGTTTTTT. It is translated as CASSPRLAGGGELFF. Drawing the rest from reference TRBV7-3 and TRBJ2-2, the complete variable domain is GAGVSQTPSNKVTEKGKYVELRCDPISGHTALYWYRQSLGQGPEFLIYFQGTGAADDSGLPNDRFFAVRPEGSVSTLKIQRTERGDSAVYLCASSPRLAGGGELFFGEGSRLTVL.

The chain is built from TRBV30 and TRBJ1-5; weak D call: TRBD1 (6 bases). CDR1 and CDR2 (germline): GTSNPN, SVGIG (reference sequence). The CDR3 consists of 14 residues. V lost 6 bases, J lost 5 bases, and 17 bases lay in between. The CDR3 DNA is TGTGCCTGCACGATAAAACAGGGCGATCAGCCCCAGCATTTT. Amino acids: CACTIKQGDQPQHF.

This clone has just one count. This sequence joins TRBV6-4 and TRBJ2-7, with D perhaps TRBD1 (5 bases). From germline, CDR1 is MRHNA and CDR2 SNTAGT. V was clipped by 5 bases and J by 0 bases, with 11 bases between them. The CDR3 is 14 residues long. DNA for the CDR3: TGTGCCAGCAGTACGACAGCCAACTCCTACGAGCAGTACTTC. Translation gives CASSTTANSYEQYF.

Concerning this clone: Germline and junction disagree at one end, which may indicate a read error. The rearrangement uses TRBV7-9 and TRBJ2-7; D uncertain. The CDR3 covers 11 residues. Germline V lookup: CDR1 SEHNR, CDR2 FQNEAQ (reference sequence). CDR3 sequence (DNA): TGTTCCAGCAGCCGCGACTACGAGCAGTACTTC. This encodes CSSSRDYEQYF.

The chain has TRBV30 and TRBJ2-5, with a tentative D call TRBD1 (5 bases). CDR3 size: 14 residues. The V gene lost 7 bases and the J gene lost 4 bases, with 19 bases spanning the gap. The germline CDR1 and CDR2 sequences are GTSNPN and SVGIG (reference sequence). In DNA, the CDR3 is TGTGCCTCCTCTAAGGGGATTGCGCCAGAGACCCAGTACTTC. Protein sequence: CASSKGIAPETQYF. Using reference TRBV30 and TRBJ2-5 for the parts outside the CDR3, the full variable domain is SQTIHQWPATLVQPVGSPLSLECTVEGTSNPNLYWYRQAAGRGLQLLFYSVGIGQISSEVPQNLSASRPQDRQFILSSKKLLLSDSGFYLCASSKGIAPETQYFGPGTRLLVL.